Presented here are 5 T cell receptor beta chains from one specimen sequenced in a study of T cells after yellow fever vaccination. TCRdb passed the 5' RACE reads through MiXCR, listing each CDR3 protein once. The repertoire consists of approximately 250,000 distinct CDR3 sequences, with around 4.9% occurring once and the leading ten covering less than 3.5%. Source: CD4+ T cells sorted from PBMCs, taken on the day of the yellow fever booster vaccination. The receptors were sampled from a man aged 18-30 years who received the YFV17D yellow fever vaccine.

This clonotype was recorded at least ten times. The chain recombines TRBV7-3 with TRBJ2-1; 7 bases align to TRBD2. This CDR3 region has 14 residues. V lost 2 bases, J lost 8 bases, and 6 bases stayed unmatched. The germline V gene has CDR1 SGHTA and CDR2 FQGTGA. Written as DNA, the CDR3 is TGTGCCAGCAGCTTACGAAATGCGGGGGATGAGCAGTTCTTC. Amino acids: CASSLRNAGDEQFF.

The rearrangement links TRBV4-2 to TRBJ1-2; D not certain. The CDR3 length is 14 residues. V lost 1 base to trimming and J lost 4 bases, with 10 bases between them. CDR1 is LGHNA, CDR2 YNFKEQ, per germline. Here the CDR3 reads CASSQGVGSYGYTF. Written as DNA, the CDR3 is TGTGCCAGCAGCCAAGGTGTGGGCAGCTATGGCTACACCTTC.

The genes are TRBV5-5 and TRBJ1-6; no clear D. The V gene lost 4 bases and the J gene lost 7 bases, with 12 bases spanning the gap. Germline V gives CDR1 SGHKS, CDR2 YYEKEE (reference sequence). This CDR3 is 14 amino acids long. The CDR3 loop is CASSQVRRNSPLHF. In DNA form, the CDR3 reads TGTGCCAGCAGCCAGGTCAGGCGGAATTCACCCCTCCACTTT.

The rearrangement joins TRBV11-2 to TRBJ1-2; D gene ambiguous. Germline V gene sequence: CDR1 SGHAT, CDR2 FQNNGV. CDR3 length: 15 amino acids. The V end was cut by 4 bases, the J end by 5 bases, with 17 bases between. In DNA form, the CDR3 reads TGTGCCAGCAGCTCCGACTCCCGGGGTCGGTATGGCTACACCTTC. This codes for CASSSDSRGRYGYTF.

This clonotype showed up many times. This rearrangement joins TRBV10-3 to TRBJ2-6; D is uncertain. V dropped 2 bases and J dropped 0 bases, with 2 bases sitting between them. The length of the CDR3 is 14 residues. CDR1 is ENHRY, CDR2 SYGVKD, per germline. Here the CDR3 DNA reads TGTGCCATCAGTGAGATCTCTGGGGCCAACGTCCTGACTTTC. It is translated as CAISEISGANVLTF.